One and the same sample provided the 21 T cell receptor beta chains below, sequenced in a study of cytomegalovirus exposure and HLA in healthy donors. 60 Vbeta and 13 Jbeta primers were used in PCR. Libraries were prepared by immunoSEQ multiplex PCR; TCRdb keeps only in-frame clonotypes and omits some of them. The table shows about 120,000 clones, with 60% to 80% occurring only once. The sequenced sample was PBMCs. The receptors shown here come from a man between 45 and 60 years old in good health and CMV-seropositive.

This clone was seen only once. The chain has TRBV11-2 and TRBJ2-1; 7 positions match TRBD2. Germline V lookup: CDR1 SGHAT, CDR2 FQNNGV. V trimming: 1 base; J trimming: 6 bases; junction bases outside the gene matches: 9. CDR3 length: 16 amino acids. The CDR3 nucleotides read TGTGCCAGCAGCTTAGCGGGGGGTATCCTAAGCAATGAGCAGTTCTTC. The encoded protein is CASSLAGGILSNEQFF.

This chain joins TRBV5-1 and TRBJ2-1; D remains ambiguous. V lost 2 bases to trimming and J lost 9 bases, with 9 bases between them. Germline lookup yields CDR1 SGHRS and CDR2 YFSETQ. The CDR3 is made up of 12 amino acids. The CDR3 protein is CASSFGRGEQFF. The CDR3 coding sequence is TGCGCCAGCAGCTTTGGTAGAGGTGAGCAGTTCTTC.

The chain joins TRBV6-6 to TRBJ2-2; D may be TRBD1 (8 bases). The CDR3 covers 15 residues. Trimming shortened V by 7 bases and J by 5 bases, and 17 bases separated the two germline ends. Per germline, CDR1 MNHNY and CDR2 SVGAGI (reference sequence). This CDR3 reads CASNNDRGGTGELFF. The CDR3 DNA is TGTGCCAGCAATAACGACAGGGGAGGGACCGGGGAGCTGTTTTTT.

The chain employs TRBV28 and TRBJ2-5; no definite D call. The V end lost 7 bases, the J end lost 11 bases, and 20 bases lay between the germline ends. This CDR3 has 13 residues. Germline V gene lookup returns CDR1 MDHEN and CDR2 SYDVKM. CDR3 sequence: CASNSPAVKQQYF. CDR3 sequence (DNA): TGTGCCAGCAATAGTCCGGCCGTTAAACAGCAGTACTTC.

CDR3 loop: CASSLSVPTDTQYF. CDR3 sequence (DNA): TGCGCCAGCAGCTTGTCGGTTCCCACAGATACGCAGTATTTT. The V and J genes are TRBV5-1 and TRBJ2-3; D not certain. The CDR3 is 14 residues long. V was cut by 1 base and J by 2 bases, with 8 bases left in between. From germline, CDR1 is SGHRS and CDR2 YFSETQ.

The chain employs TRBV2 and TRBJ1-2; 9 positions match TRBD1. With V trimmed by 6 bases and J by 0 bases, 20 bases remained unmatched. This CDR3 comprises 20 residues. Germline V CDR1 and CDR2: SNHLY, FYNNEI. CDR3 amino acids: CASSRGTGRHRNPSNYGYTF. The CDR3 coding sequence is TGTGCCAGCAGCCGTGGGACAGGGAGACACCGAAACCCATCTAACTATGGCTACACCTTC.

The V call is TRBV2, the J call TRBJ2-3, with a tentative D call TRBD2 (6 bases). With 5 bases removed from V and 3 bases from J, the gap between germline ends came to 9 bases. Germline V gene data show CDR1 as SNHLY and CDR2 as FYNNEI. The CDR3 totals 13 residues. CDR3 sequence reads: CASSLSGTDTQYF. The CDR3 DNA follows: TGTGCCAGCAGTCTTAGCGGTACAGATACGCAGTATTTT.

The V call is TRBV7-2, the J call TRBJ2-7, with 9 bases fitting TRBD1. The ends lost 1 base at V and 2 bases at J; junction bases unmatched: 3. The CDR3 covers 15 residues. The germline V gene encodes CDR1 SGHTA and CDR2 FQGNSA. The DNA for the CDR3 is TGTGCCAGCAGCTTAGAACAGGGGGCTCCCTACGAGCAGTACTTC. It specifies CASSLEQGAPYEQYF. Full variable domain (rest looked up from reference TRBV7-2 and TRBJ2-7): GAGVSQSPSNKVTEKGKDVELRCDPISGHTALYWYRQSLGQGLEFLIYFQGNSAPDKSGLPSDRFSAERTGGSVSTLTIQRTQQEDSAVYLCASSLEQGAPYEQYFGPGTRLTVT.

For this clone: The sample holds other DNA sequences that translate to the same CDR3. The chain couples TRBV7-9 to TRBJ1-4, with D possibly being TRBD1 (5 bases). V lost 3 bases to trimming and J lost 0 bases, with 11 bases between them. The germline gives CDR1 SEHNR, CDR2 FQNEAQ (reference sequence). This CDR3 is 16 amino acids long. CDR3 bases: TGTGCCAGCAGCTTGGGCCTACAGGCAACTAATGAAAAACTGTTTTTT. Amino acid sequence: CASSLGLQATNEKLFF.

Worth noting for this clone: No DNA is shown, since the ends of the CDR3 on it are uncertain; the CDR3 is the one TCRdb lists. The chain couples TRBV21-1 to TRBJ2-4; TRBD1 was called by the table and not checked on the DNA. TRBV21-1 counts as a pseudogene. The CDR3 spans 18 residues, counting both ends. The CDR3 is CASSNEVGQGAPKNIQYF.

This chain joins TRBV10-3 and TRBJ2-7, with 9 bases aligning to TRBD2. The CDR3 loop spans 14 amino acids. J was trimmed by 6 bases and V by 11 bases; bases with no gene match: 14. Per the germline V gene, CDR1 is ENHRY and CDR2 is SYGVKD. CDR3 coding DNA: TGTGCCGCCCGAGGTAGCGGGAGAGGGAGCGAGCAGTACTTC. Translated: CAARGSGRGSEQYF.

The rearrangement links TRBV5-4 to TRBJ1-1; TRBD1 aligns across 9 bases. Germline V CDR1 and CDR2: SGHNT, YYREEE (reference sequence). The ends lost 2 bases at V and 1 base at J; junction bases unmatched: 3. The CDR3 totals 15 residues. CDR3 DNA sequence: TGTGCCAGCAGCTTACCGGGACAGGGGAACACTGAAGCTTTCTTT. Protein product: CASSLPGQGNTEAFF.

V usage is TRBV10-1 and J usage is TRBJ2-1; D not certain. The V and J ends lost 4 bases and 4 bases respectively, with 8 bases between them. CDR1 is WNHNN and CDR2 is SYGVQD in the germline V gene (reference sequence). The CDR3 extends over 13 amino acids. CDR3 amino acids: CASSATFYNEQFF. CDR3 bases: TGCGCCAGCAGTGCGACATTTTACAATGAGCAGTTCTTC.

This chain connects TRBV18 to TRBJ1-6; 9 bases fit TRBD1. With 3 bases clipped from V and 4 bases from J, the junction kept 1 base outside the gene matches. Germline CDR1 and CDR2: KGHSH and LQKENI. The CDR3 runs 15 residues. CDR3 residues: CASSPGTGYNSPLHF. The CDR3 DNA is TGTGCCAGCTCACCGGGGACAGGGTATAATTCACCCCTCCACTTT.

The J gene is TRBJ1-4, the V gene TRBV5-5; D is ambiguous. Germline assignment: CDR1 SGHKS and CDR2 YYEKEE (reference sequence). The CDR3 has 15 amino acids. V shed 4 bases and J shed 0 bases, with 10 bases lying between them. The CDR3 sequence is CASSPRGATNEKLFF. CDR3 nucleotide sequence: TGTGCCAGCAGCCCCCGCGGTGCAACTAATGAAAAACTGTTTTTT.

The J gene is TRBJ1-5, the V gene TRBV27, with D possibly TRBD1 on 5 matching bases. The CDR3 runs 16 residues. Trimming left V 4 bases short and J 0 bases short, with 13 bases between. The germline V gene has CDR1 MNHEY and CDR2 SMNVEV (reference sequence). The CDR3 spells CASSWSAGHSNQPQHF. The CDR3 bases are TGTGCCAGCAGTTGGTCGGCAGGACATAGCAATCAGCCCCAGCATTTT.

The sample holds a few counts of this clone. In nucleotides, the CDR3 is TGTGCCAGCAGATTGGACAGGGGTGGTGGCTACACCTTC. Amino acid sequence: CASRLDRGGGYTF. The V and J genes are TRBV2 and TRBJ1-2; 9 bases match TRBD1. Per the germline V gene, CDR1 is SNHLY and CDR2 is FYNNEI. This CDR3 is built from 13 residues. V shed 6 bases and J 7 bases; nucleotides not matched to a gene: 6.

This clone was detected only once. The chain has TRBV5-1 and TRBJ1-5, with D possibly being TRBD1 (5 bases). Germline-derived CDR1 and CDR2 are SGHRS and YFSETQ. Trimming took 4 bases from V and 0 from J, leaving 11 bases between them. This CDR3 is built from 15 residues. Here the CDR3 DNA reads TGCGCCAGCAGCCCAAAGGGGTTTAGCAATCAGCCCCAGCATTTT. It yields the protein CASSPKGFSNQPQHF.

The chain uses TRBV19 and TRBJ2-3; 8 positions agree with TRBD1. V shed 1 base, J shed 4 bases, and the junction held 7 bases outside the gene matches. Germline lookup yields CDR1 LNHDA and CDR2 SQIVND (reference sequence). The CDR3 spans 16 residues. The CDR3 DNA sequence: TGTGCCAGTAGTATAGCAGTCGGACAGGGAGCAGATACGCAGTATTTT. Its translation is CASSIAVGQGADTQYF.

The V gene is TRBV5-6, the J gene TRBJ1-5; maybe TRBD1 (5 bases). This CDR3 is 14 amino acids long. CDR1 and CDR2 from the germline V gene are SGHDT and YYEEEE. The V and J ends lost 0 bases and 5 bases respectively, with 9 bases between them. CDR3 sequence: CASSLAGPHQPQHF. CDR3 DNA sequence: TGTGCCAGCAGCTTGGCAGGGCCACATCAGCCCCAGCATTTT.

This rearrangement joins TRBV27 to TRBJ1-2; the match to TRBD1 covers 7 bases. The CDR3 length is 14 residues. Trimming took 3 bases from V and 3 from J; bases not matched to a gene: 4. Germline CDR1 is MNHEY and CDR2 is SMNVEV (reference sequence). CDR3 sequence: CASSFGQGDYGYTF. The CDR3 DNA sequence: TGTGCCAGCAGTTTTGGCCAGGGGGACTATGGCTACACCTTC.